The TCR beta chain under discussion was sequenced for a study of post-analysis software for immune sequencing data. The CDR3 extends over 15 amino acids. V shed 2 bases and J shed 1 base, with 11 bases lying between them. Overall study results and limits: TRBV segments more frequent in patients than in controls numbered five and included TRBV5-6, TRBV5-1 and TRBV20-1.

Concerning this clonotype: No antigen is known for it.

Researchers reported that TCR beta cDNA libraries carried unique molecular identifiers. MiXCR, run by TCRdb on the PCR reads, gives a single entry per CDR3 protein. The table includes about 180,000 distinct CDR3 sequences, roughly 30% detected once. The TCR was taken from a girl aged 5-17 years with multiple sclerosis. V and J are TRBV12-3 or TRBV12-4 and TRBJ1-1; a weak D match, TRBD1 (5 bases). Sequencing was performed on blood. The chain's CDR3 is CASSLSWGTNTEAFF. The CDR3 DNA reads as TGTGCCAGCAGTTTAAGTTGGGGGACGAACACTGAAGCTTTCTTT.